This T cell receptor beta chain was sequenced for a study of shared clonotypes between healthy human individuals. Caucasian adults living in Nashville, Tennessee, provided all samples. General study points: A generally larger estimated richness was seen in naive subsets than in memory subsets. Clonotype sharing across a few donors was observed for about 5.5% of naive CD4 clonotypes.

The CDR3 spans 16 residues. Germline CDR1 and CDR2: SGHTA and FQGNSA. V dropped 0 bases and J dropped 1; count of bases not matched to a gene: 4. A note on this clone: The antigen is undetermined. The sample carries other DNA sequences with the same CDR3.

The assay was immunoSEQ multiplex PCR, and TCRdb's table has in-frame clones only and misses some. The sample consists of about 2.4 million clones, 80% to 95% of them appearing once. This clonotype was sampled from a man between 18 and 35 years old in good health. Some clones in this sample may be carry-over from other donors' samples. The V gene is TRBV7-2, the J gene TRBJ2-3, with 7 bases lining up with TRBD2. Source material: naive CD4+ T cells from PBMCs. Described subset: CD45RA+ positively selected. The CDR3 here is CASSLARLAGTDTQYF. Here the CDR3 DNA reads TGTGCCAGCAGCTTAGCGCGGCTAGCGGGCACAGATACGCAGTATTTT.